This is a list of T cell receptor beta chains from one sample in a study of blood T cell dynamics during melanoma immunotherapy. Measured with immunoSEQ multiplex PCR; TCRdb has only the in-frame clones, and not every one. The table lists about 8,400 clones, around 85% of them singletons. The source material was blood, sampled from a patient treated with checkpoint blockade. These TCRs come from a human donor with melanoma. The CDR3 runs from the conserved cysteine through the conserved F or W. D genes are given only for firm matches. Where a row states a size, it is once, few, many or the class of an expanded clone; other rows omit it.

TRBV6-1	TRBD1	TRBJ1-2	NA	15	CASSGDRKSNYGYTF	TGTGCCAGCAGTGGGGACAGGAAGTCTAACTATGGCTACACCTTC
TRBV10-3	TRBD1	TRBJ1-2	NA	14	CAISRTGNDYGYTF	TGTGCCATCAGTCGGACAGGTAATGACTATGGCTACACCTTC
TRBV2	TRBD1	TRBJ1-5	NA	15	CASSERRGRNQPQHF	TGTGCCAGCAGTGAGAGGAGGGGGCGCAATCAGCCCCAGCATTTT
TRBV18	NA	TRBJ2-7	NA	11	CASSPKNEQYF	TGTGCCAGCTCACCAAAGAACGAGCAGTACTTC
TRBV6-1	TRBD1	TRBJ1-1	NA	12	CASSEQTGVAFF	TGTGCCAGCAGTGAACAAACAGGGGTAGCTTTCTTT
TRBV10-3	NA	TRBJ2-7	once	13	CASREDLSYEQYF	TGTGCCTCGAGGGAGGACCTCTCCTACGAGCAGTACTTC
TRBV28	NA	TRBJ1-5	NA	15	CASSLGRGVNQPQHF	TGTGCCAGCAGTTTAGGGAGGGGGGTCAATCAGCCCCAGCATTTT
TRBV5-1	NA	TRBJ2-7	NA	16	CASSLVPTGSLGEQYF	TGCGCCAGCAGCTTGGTCCCCACAGGCTCCTTAGGCGAGCAGTACTTC
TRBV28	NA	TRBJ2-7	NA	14	CASSLFPGFYEQYF	TGTGCCAGCAGTTTATTCCCAGGATTCTACGAGCAGTACTTC
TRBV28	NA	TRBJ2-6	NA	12	CASSSGANVLTF	TGTGCCAGCAGCTCAGGGGCCAACGTCCTGACTTTC
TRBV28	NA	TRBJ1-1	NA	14	CASSLVGRNTEAFF	TGTGCCAGCAGTTTAGTGGGTAGGAACACTGAAGCTTTCTTT
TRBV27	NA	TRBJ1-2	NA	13	CASSLRDGYGYTF	TGTGCCAGCAGTTTAAGGGACGGCTATGGCTACACCTTC
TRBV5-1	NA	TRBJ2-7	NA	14	CASSLAAAFHEQYF	TGCGCCAGCAGCTTGGCGGCCGCATTCCACGAGCAGTACTTC
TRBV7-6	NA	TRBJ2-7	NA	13	CASSIGPNYEQYF	TGTGCCAGCAGCATCGGACCCAACTACGAGCAGTACTTC
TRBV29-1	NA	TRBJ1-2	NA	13	CSVEEAGNYGYTF	TGCAGCGTTGAAGAAGCAGGGAACTATGGCTACACCTTC
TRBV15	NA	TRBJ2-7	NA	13	CATRAGADYEQYF	TGTGCCACCAGAGCAGGGGCGGACTACGAGCAGTACTTC
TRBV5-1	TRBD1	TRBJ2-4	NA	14	CASSQTGAKNIQYF	TGCGCCAGCAGCCAGACAGGGGCCAAAAACATTCAGTACTTC